This T cell receptor (beta chain) was retrieved from a study of T cell repertoires in aging, cancer and after chemotherapy. Trimming took off 0 bases at V and 2 bases at J, with 15 bases between the two ends. The CDR3 is 17 residues long. There are a few counts of this clonotype. Peripheral blood genomic DNA, not sorted cells or RNA, was the template. TRB rearrangements spanning V, D and J were amplified using mixed TRB-A/B primers. One entry per CDR3 protein, called by TCRdb with MiXCR from the multiplex PCR reads. Among around 2,000 distinct CDR3 sequences, 34% were seen once, and the ten largest hold 45% to 50%.

V and J are TRBV12-3 or TRBV12-4 and TRBJ2-3; D unresolved. The sequence was collected from a human donor with a blood cancer. Sequencing was performed on blood. The CDR3 nucleotides are TGTGCCAGCAGTTTAGCTGAGATGGCAGGTTCCACAGATACGCAGTATTTT. Translated, it gives CASSLAEMAGSTDTQYF.